This entry lists 10 T cell receptor beta chains sequenced from one sample in a study of blood T cell repertoires in COVID-19. This table comes from immunoSEQ multiplex PCR, and its TCRdb copy is limited to in-frame clones, with some not included. There are 130,000 to 150,000 clones in the sample; 81% occur only once, and more than 6.5% lies in the top ten. Sequencing was done on a sample of peripheral blood. All receptors come from a human donor in a cohort sampled during active COVID-19.

The table lists this clone with a few counts. This rearrangement joins TRBV5-1 to TRBJ2-7, with TRBD2 matching 8 bases. CDR1 is SGHRS, CDR2 YFSETQ, per germline. The CDR3 is 16 residues long. Trimming cost V 4 bases and J 3 bases; bases outside gene matches: 12. CDR3 protein: CASSSPGTRGHYEQYF. The CDR3 nucleotides read TGCGCCAGCAGCAGTCCCGGGACTAGAGGCCACTACGAGCAGTACTTC.

The rearrangement joins TRBV11-2 to TRBJ1-5, with 7 nucleotides matching TRBD1. Germline V gene lookup returns CDR1 SGHAT and CDR2 FQNNGV. The V segment lost 2 bases and the J segment 2 bases; nucleotides outside the gene matches: 6. The CDR3 spans 16 residues. The CDR3, as DNA: TGTGCCAGCAGCTTACGCACAGGGGTACGCAATCAGCCCCAGCATTTT. Translating it yields CASSLRTGVRNQPQHF. Looking up the rest from reference TRBV11-2 and TRBJ1-5 gives the full variable domain: EAGVAQSPRYKIIEKRQSVAFWCNPISGHATLYWYQQILGQGPKLLIQFQNNGVVDDSQLPKDRFSAERLKGVDSTLKIQPAKLEDSAVYLCASSLRTGVRNQPQHFGDGTRLSIL.

V is TRBV6-2 or TRBV6-3 and J is TRBJ1-5, with a tentative D call TRBD1 (5 bases). The V end was cut by 7 bases, the J end by 2 bases, with 15 bases between. Germline V gene sequence: CDR1 MNHEY, CDR2 SVGEGT. The CDR3 totals 15 residues. CDR3 loop: CASTPGQRGNQPQHF. The CDR3 bases are TGTGCCAGCACCCCAGGGCAGCGGGGCAATCAGCCCCAGCATTTT.

The chain has TRBV6-4 and TRBJ1-5, with a weak D call TRBD1 (5 bases). In germline, CDR1 is MRHNA, CDR2 SNTAGT. This CDR3 region has 15 residues. Trimming pared 2 bases from V and 5 bases from J, leaving 13 bases between. The CDR3 nucleotides are TGTGCCAGCAGTGACCGGGGCAGGGAGGATCAGCCCCAGCATTTT. This sequence encodes CASSDRGREDQPQHF.

This clone was recorded only once. The rearrangement joins TRBV7-2 to TRBJ2-5, with 12 nucleotides matching TRBD2. With V trimmed by 3 bases and J by 2 bases, 1 base remained unmatched. The CDR3 extends over 15 amino acids. CDR1 and CDR2 (germline): SGHTA, FQGNSA. The CDR3 region has the DNA TGTGCCAGCAGCTTCGGACTAGCGGGACAAGAGACCCAGTACTTC. This gives the protein CASSFGLAGQETQYF.

This clone was counted once. The genes are TRBV19 and TRBJ2-7; TRBD1 matches 8 bases. Trimming cost V 5 bases and J 1 base; bases outside gene matches: 7. The germline V gene encodes CDR1 LNHDA and CDR2 SQIVND (reference sequence). The CDR3 sequence is 15 residues long. In DNA form, the CDR3 reads TGTGCCAGTAGTGAGACAGGGGTGAGATCCTACGAGCAGTACTTC. This sequence encodes CASSETGVRSYEQYF.

The chain links TRBV5-6 to TRBJ2-7, with TRBD1 identical over 9 bases. Germline trimming cut 5 bases from V and 1 base from J; bases unmatched to any gene: 7. This CDR3 spans 15 amino acids. Germline V gene lookup returns CDR1 SGHDT and CDR2 YYEEEE. The CDR3 DNA reads as TGTGCCAGCAGGTTATCCGGGACAGGGTCCTACGAGCAGTACTTC. Translated: CASRLSGTGSYEQYF.

The CDR3 DNA reads as TGCGCCAGCAGCCGCTACGATTCTAGCGAGAACACCGGGGAGCTGTTTTTT. It yields the protein CASSRYDSSENTGELFF. The chain is built from TRBV5-1 and TRBJ2-2; TRBD2 is a possible D gene (6 bases). This CDR3 region has 17 residues. CDR1 is SGHRS, CDR2 YFSETQ, per germline. Trimming removed 4 bases at V and 1 base at J, with 17 bases between.

The chain couples TRBV5-6 to TRBJ1-1; maybe TRBD1 (5 bases). The CDR3 is 16 residues long. Germline CDR1 reads SGHDT; CDR2 reads YYEEEE. Trimming took 1 base from V and 7 from J, leaving 20 bases between them. The CDR3 DNA reads TGTGCCAGCAGCTTGCGTATGGCCCAGGGAAATATTGAAGCTTTCTTT. Encoded protein: CASSLRMAQGNIEAFF. Full variable domain (rest looked up from reference TRBV5-6 and TRBJ1-1): DAGVTQSPTHLIKTRGQQVTLRCSPKSGHDTVSWYQQALGQGPQFIFQYYEEEERQRGNFPDRFSGHQFPNYSSELNVNALLLGDSALYLCASSLRMAQGNIEAFFGQGTRLTVV.

The chain has TRBV18 and TRBJ1-2; 8 nucleotides line up with TRBD1. CDR1 KGHSH and CDR2 LQKENI come from the germline V gene. The CDR3 spans 14 residues. V lost 6 bases and J lost 2; bases outside the gene matches: 5. CDR3 in amino acids: CASSQGAINYGYTF. CDR3 bases: TGTGCCAGCTCCCAGGGGGCCATCAACTATGGCTACACCTTC.